This TCR beta chain was sequenced in a study of blood T cell repertoires in COVID-19. Study-level background: Samples came from the United States, Italy and Spain, spanning acute and convalescent COVID-19.

Data came from immunoSEQ multiplex PCR; TCRdb stores just in-frame clones and leaves some out. The table shows under 250,000 clones, with about 86% occurring only once. The CDR3 loop spans 12 amino acids. V lost 5 bases to trimming and J lost 3 bases, with 8 bases between them. Germline V CDR1 and CDR2: SGHVS, FQNEAQ. This chain uses TRBV7-8 with TRBJ2-7; D possibly corresponds to TRBD1 (5 bases). The sequenced sample consisted of peripheral blood. This clonotype was sampled from a man in his fifties or sixties with active or convalescent COVID-19. CDR3 loop: CASSRTYYEQYF. CDR3 sequence (DNA): TGTGCCAGCAGCCGGACATACTACGAGCAGTACTTC.